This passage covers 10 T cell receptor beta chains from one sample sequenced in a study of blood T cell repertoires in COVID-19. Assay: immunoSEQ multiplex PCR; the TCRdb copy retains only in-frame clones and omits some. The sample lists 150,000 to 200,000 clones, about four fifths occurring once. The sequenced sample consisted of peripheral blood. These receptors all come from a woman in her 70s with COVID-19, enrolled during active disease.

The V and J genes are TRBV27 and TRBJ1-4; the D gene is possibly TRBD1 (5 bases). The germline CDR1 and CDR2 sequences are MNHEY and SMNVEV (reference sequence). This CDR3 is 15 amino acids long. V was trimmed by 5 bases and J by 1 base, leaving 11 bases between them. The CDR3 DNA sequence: TGTGCCAGCAGTCCGCAGGGTCTAACTAATGAAAAACTGTTTTTT. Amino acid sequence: CASSPQGLTNEKLFF.

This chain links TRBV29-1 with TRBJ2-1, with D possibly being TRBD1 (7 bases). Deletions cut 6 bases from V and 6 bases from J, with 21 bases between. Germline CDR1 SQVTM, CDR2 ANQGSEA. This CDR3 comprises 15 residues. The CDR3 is CSVPLGGGRINEQFF. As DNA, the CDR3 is TGCAGCGTGCCCTTAGGAGGGGGCCGGATCAATGAGCAGTTCTTC.

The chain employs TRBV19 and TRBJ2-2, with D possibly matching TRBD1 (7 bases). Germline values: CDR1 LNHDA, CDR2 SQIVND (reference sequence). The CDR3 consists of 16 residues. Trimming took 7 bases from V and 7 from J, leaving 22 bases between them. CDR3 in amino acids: CASTTRRPGGGGELFF. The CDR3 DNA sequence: TGTGCCAGTACCACTCGGCGCCCAGGGGGAGGCGGGGAGCTGTTTTTT.

CDR3 bases: TGTGCCAGCAGTTCGCGACTGAGCTCTGGGGCCAACGTCCTGACTTTC. It translates to CASSSRLSSGANVLTF. The rearrangement joins TRBV2 to TRBJ2-6, with D uncertain. Trimming shortened V by 5 bases and J by 0 bases, and 11 bases separated the two germline ends. Germline lookup yields CDR1 SNHLY and CDR2 FYNNEI. The CDR3 sequence is 16 residues long.

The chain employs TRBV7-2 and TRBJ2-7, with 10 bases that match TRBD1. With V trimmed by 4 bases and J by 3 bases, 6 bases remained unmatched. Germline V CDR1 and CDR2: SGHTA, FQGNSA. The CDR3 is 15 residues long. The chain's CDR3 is CASSWDRGTIYEQYF. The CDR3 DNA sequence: TGTGCCAGCAGCTGGGACAGGGGCACTATCTACGAGCAGTACTTC.

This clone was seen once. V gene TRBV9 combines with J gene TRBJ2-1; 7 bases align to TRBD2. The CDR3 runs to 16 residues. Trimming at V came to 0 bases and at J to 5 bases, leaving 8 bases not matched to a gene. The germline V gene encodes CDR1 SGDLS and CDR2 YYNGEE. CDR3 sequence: CASSVEIQRGNNEQFF. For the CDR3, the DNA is TGTGCCAGCAGCGTAGAGATCCAGCGGGGTAACAATGAGCAGTTCTTC.

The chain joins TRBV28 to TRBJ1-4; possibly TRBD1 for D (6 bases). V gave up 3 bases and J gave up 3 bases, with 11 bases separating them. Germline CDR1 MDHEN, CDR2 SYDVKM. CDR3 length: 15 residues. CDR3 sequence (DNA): TGTGCCAGCAGTTTTCAGGGGTCAGCTAATGAAAAACTGTTTTTT. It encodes CASSFQGSANEKLFF.

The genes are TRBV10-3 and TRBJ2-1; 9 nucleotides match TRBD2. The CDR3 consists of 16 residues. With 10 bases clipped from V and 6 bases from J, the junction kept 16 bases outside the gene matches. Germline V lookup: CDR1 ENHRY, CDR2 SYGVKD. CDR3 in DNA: TGTGCCACCGACCCGGGACTAGCTAGGGTTCTCAATGAGCAGTTCTTC. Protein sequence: CATDPGLARVLNEQFF.

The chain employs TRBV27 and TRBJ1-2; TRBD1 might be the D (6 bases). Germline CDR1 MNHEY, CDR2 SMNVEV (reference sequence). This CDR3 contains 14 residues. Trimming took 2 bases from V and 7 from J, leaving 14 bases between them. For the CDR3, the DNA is TGTGCCAGCAGTTTAGCGGGGGGCATAGGTGGCTACACCTTC. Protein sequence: CASSLAGGIGGYTF.

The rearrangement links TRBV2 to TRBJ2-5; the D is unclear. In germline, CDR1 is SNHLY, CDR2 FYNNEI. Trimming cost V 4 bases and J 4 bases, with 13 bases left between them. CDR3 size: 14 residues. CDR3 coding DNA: TGTGCCAGCAGTGTCGGCAGCACGGGAGAGACCCAGTACTTC. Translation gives CASSVGSTGETQYF.